This T cell receptor beta chain is drawn from a study of shared clonotypes between healthy human individuals. Study outcomes and limitations: The study sampled only blood, and tissue repertoires likely differ. Despite large depth, rarefaction showed incomplete sorted-subset sequencing. Naive subsets typically showed greater estimated richness than memory subsets.

This clone was observed a handful of times. What it binds is not known. Profiled with immunoSEQ multiplex PCR; TCRdb holds only in-frame clones, not every one. The table lists 950,000 to 1,100,000 clones, approximately 72% of them singletons. J lost 3 bases, V lost 5 bases, and 4 bases had no gene match. The CDR3 totals 15 residues. CDR1 MGHRA and CDR2 YSYEKL come from the germline V gene. The sequence was obtained from a man between 18 and 35 years old in good health. Sequenced material: memory CD4+ T cells sorted from blood. Subset given: CD45RA-negative fraction. J is TRBJ2-3 and V is TRBV4-1; the match to TRBD2 covers 11 bases. CDR3 coding DNA: TGCGCCAGCAGCATATTAGCGGGGGGGACAGATACGCAGTATTTT. Translated, it gives CASSILAGGTDTQYF.